This T cell receptor beta chain was found in a study of shared clonotypes between healthy human individuals. The donors were all Caucasian adults (living in Nashville, Tennessee). Some clones are missing from TCRdb's copy, which holds only in-frame ones; the method was immunoSEQ multiplex PCR. The sample contains approximately 700,000 clones, 55% to 85% of which appear only once. The V and J ends lost 3 bases and 9 bases, in that order; junction bases with no gene match: 6. The germline V gene has CDR1 MDHEN and CDR2 SYDVKM. CDR3 length: 14 amino acids. The receptor was derived from a woman between 25 and 40 years old in good health. The sequenced sample consisted of memory CD4+ T cells sorted from blood. Subset: CD45RA-negative fraction. This chain joins TRBV28 and TRBJ2-2; TRBD2 matches at 8 bases. Here the CDR3 DNA reads TGTGCCAGCAGTTTTTCCGGGGGGGTCAGGGAGCTGTTTTTT. Translated: CASSFSGGVRELFF.